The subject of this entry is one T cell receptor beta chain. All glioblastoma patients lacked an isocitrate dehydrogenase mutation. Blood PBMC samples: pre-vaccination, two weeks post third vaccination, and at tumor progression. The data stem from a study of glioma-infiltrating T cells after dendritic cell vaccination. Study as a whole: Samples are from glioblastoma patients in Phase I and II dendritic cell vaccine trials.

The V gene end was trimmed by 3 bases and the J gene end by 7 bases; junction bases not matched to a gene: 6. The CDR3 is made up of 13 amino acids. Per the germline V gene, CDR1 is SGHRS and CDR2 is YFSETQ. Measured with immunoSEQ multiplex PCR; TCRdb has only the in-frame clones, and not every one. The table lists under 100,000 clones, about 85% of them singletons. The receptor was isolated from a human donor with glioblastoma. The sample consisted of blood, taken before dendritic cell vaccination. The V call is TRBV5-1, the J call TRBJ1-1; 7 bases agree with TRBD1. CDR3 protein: CASSSGTAYEAFF. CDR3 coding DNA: TGCGCCAGCAGCTCCGGGACAGCCTATGAAGCTTTCTTT.